The 28 T cell receptor beta chains below all came from one sample that was sequenced in a study of T cell clones after liver transplantation. Data came from immunoSEQ multiplex PCR; TCRdb stores just in-frame clones and leaves some out. The sample carries some 80,000 clones, 82% recorded once. The sample in question was CD4+ T cells from blood, obtained approximately 3.5 years after liver transplant. The receptor set was obtained from a human patient who received a liver transplant. A share of the T cells may be of graft donor origin.

V and J are TRBV28 and TRBJ2-7; a weak D match, TRBD2 (5 bases). V was cut by 3 bases and J by 7 bases, with 13 bases left in between. Germline-derived CDR1 and CDR2 are MDHEN and SYDVKM. The CDR3 sequence is 13 residues long. This CDR3 is CASSLNPTGEQYF. In nucleotides, the CDR3 is TGTGCCAGCAGTTTGAACCCTACGGGGGAGCAGTACTTC.

The V gene is TRBV9, the J gene TRBJ2-3, with a weak D call TRBD1 (6 bases). The CDR3 spans 16 residues. V was shortened by 4 bases and J by 1 base, with 16 bases between the two germline ends. CDR1 is SGDLS, CDR2 YYNGEE, per germline. CDR3: CASSSLTGTGTDTQYF. CDR3 in DNA: TGTGCCAGCAGCTCGCTTACAGGGACCGGCACAGATACGCAGTATTTT. The full variable domain, in which reference TRBV9 and TRBJ2-3 provide the parts outside the CDR3, is DSGVTQTPKHLITATGQRVTLRCSPRSGDLSVYWYQQSLDQGLQFLIQYYNGEERAKGNILERFSAQQFPDLHSELNLSSLELGDSALYFCASSSLTGTGTDTQYFGPGTRLTVL.

The rearrangement joins TRBV7-6 to TRBJ2-5; TRBD2 agrees at 13 bases. V shed 3 bases and J 5 bases; nucleotides not matched to a gene: 6. Per the germline V gene, CDR1 is SGHVS and CDR2 is FNYEAQ. CDR3 length: 16 amino acids. The CDR3 region has the DNA TGTGCCAGCAGCTTTGGACTAGCGGGAGCGGGCGAGACCCAGTACTTC. It is translated as CASSFGLAGAGETQYF.

J is TRBJ2-1 and V is TRBV28; D unresolved. This CDR3 contains 11 residues. V lost 9 bases and J lost 4, with 7 bases in between. Per the germline V gene, CDR1 is MDHEN and CDR2 is SYDVKM. CDR3 coding DNA: TGTGCCAGTAGGGATTACAATGAGCAGTTCTTC. Translation: CASRDYNEQFF.

This sequence joins TRBV18 and TRBJ2-7, with TRBD2 identical over 7 bases. Germline CDR1 reads KGHSH; CDR2 reads LQKENI. J was trimmed by 7 bases and V by 4 bases; bases with no gene match: 7. The CDR3 has 13 amino acids. CDR3 residues: CASSLGLPGEQYF. The DNA of the CDR3 is TGTGCCAGCTCACTGGGACTACCGGGTGAGCAGTACTTC. The full variable domain, with the rest looked up from reference TRBV18 and TRBJ2-7, is NAGVMQNPRHLVRRRGQEARLRCSPMKGHSHVYWYRQLPEEGLKFMVYLQKENIIDESGMPKERFSAEFPKEGPSILRIQQVVRGDSAAYFCASSLGLPGEQYFGPGTRLTVT.

The V and J genes are TRBV4-3 and TRBJ2-1, with D perhaps TRBD1 or TRBD2 (6 bases each). V lost 5 bases, J lost 3 bases, and 17 bases lay in between. Per germline, CDR1 LGHNA and CDR2 YSLEER. The CDR3 has 16 amino acids. CDR3 DNA: TGCGCCAGCAGCTACCTTTGGGGGGCGGTCTACAATGAGCAGTTCTTC. Translation: CASSYLWGAVYNEQFF.

The CDR3 reads CASSLGTWQGNTDTQYF. The DNA for the CDR3 is TGTGCCAGCAGTTTGGGGACTTGGCAGGGGAACACAGATACGCAGTATTTT. This rearrangement joins TRBV28 to TRBJ2-3; D possibly uses TRBD1 or TRBD2 (6 bases each). CDR1 MDHEN and CDR2 SYDVKM come from the germline V gene. Trimming shortened V by 3 bases and J by 2 bases, and 18 bases separated the two germline ends. This CDR3 is built from 17 residues.

The chain is built from TRBV28 and TRBJ1-1; no clear D gene. V lost 5 bases, J lost 3 bases, and 7 bases lay in between. Germline V gene lookup returns CDR1 MDHEN and CDR2 SYDVKM. The CDR3 is made up of 12 amino acids. For the CDR3, the DNA is TGTGCCAGCAGTCCTCCGGACACTGAAGCTTTCTTT. Translating gives CASSPPDTEAFF.

This chain connects TRBV7-9 to TRBJ1-1; 11 bases are shared with TRBD1. V gave up 7 bases and J gave up 4 bases; unmatched junction bases: 8. Germline lookup yields CDR1 SEHNR and CDR2 FQNEAQ (reference sequence). The CDR3 runs to 15 residues. The CDR3 protein is CASTRGGTGGTEAFF. DNA of the CDR3: TGTGCCAGCACCCGTGGGGGGACAGGGGGCACTGAAGCTTTCTTT.

The chain links TRBV7-2 to TRBJ1-4; tentatively, D is TRBD1 (6 bases). CDR3 length: 14 amino acids. From germline, CDR1 is SGHTA and CDR2 FQGNSA. V lost 2 bases, J lost 5 bases, and 9 bases lay in between. CDR3 sequence (DNA): TGTGCCAGCAGCTTAAGGACAGACAATGAAAAACTGTTTTTT. Its protein is CASSLRTDNEKLFF.

This chain uses TRBV29-1 with TRBJ1-1; no clear D. Trimming took 7 bases from V and 1 from J, leaving 4 bases between them. The CDR3 has 10 amino acids. The germline V gene has CDR1 SQVTM and CDR2 ANQGSEA. The CDR3 nucleotides are TGCAGCGGCGCGAACACTGAAGCTTTCTTT. The encoded protein is CSGANTEAFF.

V gene TRBV5-1 combines with J gene TRBJ1-3; D is possibly TRBD1 (5 bases). Germline CDR1 is SGHRS and CDR2 is YFSETQ. The CDR3 is 15 residues long. The V end lost 2 bases, the J end lost 0 bases, and 9 bases lay between the germline ends. Written as DNA, the CDR3 is TGCGCCAGCAGCTTACGACAGCGCTCTGGAAACACCATATATTTT. Protein sequence: CASSLRQRSGNTIYF.

This clone occurred once. This chain joins TRBV5-1 and TRBJ1-1; D gene unclear. The germline V gene encodes CDR1 SGHRS and CDR2 YFSETQ. V was trimmed by 4 bases and J by 0 bases, leaving 10 bases between them. CDR3 size: 14 residues. The CDR3 DNA is TGCGCCAGCAGCCGTTCCGGCCTGAACACTGAAGCTTTCTTT. It is translated as CASSRSGLNTEAFF.

The rearrangement links TRBV11-2 to TRBJ1-4; no firm D call. Germline CDR1 is SGHAT and CDR2 is FQNNGV. The V end was cut by 4 bases, the J end by 12 bases, with 18 bases between. This CDR3 comprises 14 residues. This CDR3 is CASSSTPAAEQLFF. CDR3 DNA: TGTGCCAGCAGCTCCACCCCGGCAGCAGAGCAACTGTTTTTT.

This chain joins TRBV7-2 and TRBJ1-2, with 9 bases that match TRBD1. This CDR3 has 15 amino acids. Germline CDR1 SGHTA, CDR2 FQGNSA. With 5 bases clipped from V and 8 bases from J, the junction kept 12 bases outside the gene matches. The CDR3 here is CASSDRAGTGRGYTF. As DNA, the CDR3 is TGTGCCAGCAGCGACCGAGCAGGGACAGGGAGAGGCTACACCTTC.

As DNA, the CDR3 is TGTGCCAGCAGCTTAAACCCGGGGAGCTCCTACGAGCAGTACTTC. The encoded protein is CASSLNPGSSYEQYF. The V and J genes are TRBV7-3 and TRBJ2-7; TRBD2 might be the D (5 bases). Trimming cost V 1 base and J 0 bases, with 10 bases left between them. The CDR3 loop spans 15 amino acids. The germline V gene has CDR1 SGHTA and CDR2 FQGTGA.

The genes are TRBV19 and TRBJ1-2; D might be TRBD1 (5 bases). CDR1 is LNHDA and CDR2 is SQIVND in the germline V gene (reference sequence). V was clipped by 3 bases and J by 5 bases, with 10 bases between them. The length of the CDR3 is 13 residues. Here the CDR3 DNA reads TGTGCCAGTAGTATGTCCTGGGGGTATGGCTACACCTTC. It specifies CASSMSWGYGYTF.

J is TRBJ2-5 and V is TRBV9; 8 bases align to TRBD2. CDR3 length equals 11 residues. Per germline, CDR1 SGDLS and CDR2 YYNGEE. V lost 4 bases, J lost 8 bases, and 1 base stayed unmatched. The CDR3 nucleotides are TGTGCCAGCAGCCGGGGGGGTACCCAGTACTTC. Amino acids: CASSRGGTQYF.

The V gene is TRBV29-1, the J gene TRBJ2-3; D may be TRBD1 or TRBD2 (5 bases each). From germline, CDR1 is SQVTM and CDR2 ANQGSEA. The CDR3 runs 14 residues. V lost 3 bases and J 0 bases, leaving 10 bases between the germline ends. The CDR3 DNA is TGCAGCGTTGAGGGGCGGGTAAGCACAGATACGCAGTATTTT. Translated, it gives CSVEGRVSTDTQYF.

In DNA form, the CDR3 reads TGCGCCAGCAGCTCTGAGGGGGGGATCGCTGGAAACACCATATATTTT. This codes for CASSSEGGIAGNTIYF. The V and J genes are TRBV5-1 and TRBJ1-3; a weak D match, TRBD1 (6 bases). The CDR3 loop spans 16 amino acids. Germline loops: CDR1 SGHRS, CDR2 YFSETQ. V lost 3 bases, J lost 2 bases, and 15 bases lay in between.

The chain couples TRBV7-2 to TRBJ2-3; D is undetermined. This CDR3 is 12 amino acids long. Germline loops: CDR1 SGHTA, CDR2 FQGNSA. Trimming pared 1 base from V and 7 bases from J, leaving 6 bases between. The CDR3 is CASSLEGNTQYF. The CDR3 DNA reads as TGTGCCAGCAGCTTAGAAGGAAATACGCAGTATTTT.

This rearrangement joins TRBV2 to TRBJ2-2, with 12 bases identical to TRBD2. V trimming: 3 bases; J trimming: 7 bases; junction bases outside the gene matches: 0. The germline V gene encodes CDR1 SNHLY and CDR2 FYNNEI. The CDR3 loop spans 14 amino acids. For the CDR3, the DNA is TGTGCCAGCAGTGAGACTAGCGGGAGCGGGGAGCTGTTTTTT. Protein sequence: CASSETSGSGELFF.

The table lists this clone with a few counts. This chain joins TRBV5-4 and TRBJ2-7; D call uncertain. Germline assignment: CDR1 SGHNT and CDR2 YYREEE (reference sequence). The CDR3 covers 13 residues. Between the trimmed V and J ends, which lost 4 bases and 3 bases, there was a span of 11 bases. The CDR3 region is CASSIPDGYEQYF. The CDR3 bases are TGTGCCAGCAGCATACCGGACGGCTACGAGCAGTACTTC.

In DNA form, the CDR3 reads TGCAGCGTTGGAGGACAGGGTTCGACGACCCAGTACTTC. Protein sequence: CSVGGQGSTTQYF. V usage is TRBV29-1 and J usage is TRBJ2-5; 8 bases align to TRBD1. The germline gives CDR1 SQVTM, CDR2 ANQGSEA. The CDR3 covers 13 residues. V lost 4 bases to trimming and J lost 7 bases; unmatched junction nucleotides: 8.

J is TRBJ2-2 and V is TRBV6-5; D call uncertain. Between the trimmed V and J ends, which lost 5 bases and 2 bases, there was a span of 9 bases. This CDR3 contains 14 residues. In germline, CDR1 is MNHEY, CDR2 SVGAGI. The CDR3 DNA follows: TGTGCCAGCAGTCGGCAGTTAAACACCGGGGAGCTGTTTTTT. Its translation: CASSRQLNTGELFF.

The V call is TRBV29-1, the J call TRBJ1-1, with 7 bases matching TRBD1. The V gene end was trimmed by 4 bases and the J gene end by 2 bases; junction bases not matched to a gene: 1. There are 12 residues in the CDR3. Germline V gives CDR1 SQVTM, CDR2 ANQGSEA. Here the CDR3 reads CSVAGGNTEAFF. Written as DNA, the CDR3 is TGCAGCGTTGCAGGGGGAAACACTGAAGCTTTCTTT. Full variable domain (remainder filled in from reference TRBV29-1 and TRBJ1-1): SAVISQKPSRDICQRGTSLTIQCQVDSQVTMMFWYRQQPGQSLTLIATANQGSEATYESGFVIDKFPISRPNLTFSTLTVSNMSPEDSSIYLCSVAGGNTEAFFGQGTRLTVV.

This clone was counted between two and nine times. The J gene is TRBJ1-2, the V gene TRBV5-1; 7 nucleotides align to TRBD1. V dropped 0 bases and J dropped 7; count of bases not matched to a gene: 3. The germline CDR1 and CDR2 sequences are SGHRS and YFSETQ. This CDR3 contains 13 residues. CDR3 residues: CASSLEGAAGYTF. CDR3 sequence (DNA): TGCGCCAGCAGCTTGGAGGGGGCGGCTGGCTACACCTTC.

The rearrangement links TRBV28 to TRBJ2-1, with 12 bases fitting TRBD2. V gave up 2 bases and J gave up 12 bases; unmatched junction bases: 5. CDR1 is MDHEN, CDR2 SYDVKM, per germline. The CDR3 is made up of 14 amino acids. DNA for the CDR3: TGTGCCAGCAGTTTAACTAGCGGGAGGAAGGCGCAGTTCTTC. This gives the protein CASSLTSGRKAQFF.